A single sample is the source of the 6 T cell receptor beta chains below, sequenced in a study of OX40 agonist ivuxolimab in advanced cancers. Clones were read by immunoSEQ multiplex PCR, and TCRdb kept only the in-frame ones, dropping some. This table holds about 82,000 clones, about 91% found once. The sample was CD4+ or CD8+ T cells sorted from blood, taken in a trial of the OX40 agonist ivuxolimab. The origin of the receptors is an adult with an advanced solid tumor such as melanoma, head and neck, liver or kidney cancer.

This rearrangement joins TRBV5-4 to TRBJ2-5; 11 bases are a match to TRBD1. Germline assignment: CDR1 SGHNT and CDR2 YYREEE (reference sequence). The CDR3 loop spans 17 amino acids. The V gene end was trimmed by 4 bases and the J gene end by 5 bases; junction bases not matched to a gene: 13. The CDR3 is CASSPSSGTGGRETQYF. Written as DNA, the CDR3 is TGTGCCAGCAGCCCCTCCTCGGGGACAGGGGGTAGGGAGACCCAGTACTTC. The entire variable domain, with the rest obtained from reference TRBV5-4 and TRBJ2-5, is as follows: ETGVTQSPTHLIKTRGQQVTLRCSSQSGHNTVSWYQQALGQGPQFIFQYYREEENGRGNFPPRFSGLQFPNYSSELNVNALELDDSALYLCASSPSSGTGGRETQYFGPGTRLLVL.

The V gene is TRBV6-6, the J gene TRBJ2-4; the D is unclear. Trimming stripped 5 bases from V and 0 bases from J, with 14 bases between. The CDR3 is 16 residues long. CDR1 MNHNY and CDR2 SVGAGI come from the germline V gene (reference sequence). This CDR3 reads CASSPPEVLAKNIQYF. As DNA, the CDR3 is TGTGCCAGCAGTCCCCCCGAGGTTCTAGCCAAAAACATTCAGTACTTC.

The chain recombines TRBV6-4 with TRBJ2-3; TRBD2 matches at 13 bases. CDR1 is MRHNA, CDR2 SNTAGT, per germline. With V trimmed by 5 bases and J by 6 bases, 2 bases remained unmatched. The CDR3 runs to 14 residues. As DNA, the CDR3 is TGTGCCAGCAGTTGGACTAGCGGGAGTGATACGCAGTATTTT. Protein product: CASSWTSGSDTQYF.

This chain connects TRBV7-9 to TRBJ2-1, with D perhaps TRBD2 (5 bases). V lost 5 bases and J 4 bases, leaving 12 bases between the germline ends. The germline V gene encodes CDR1 SEHNR and CDR2 FQNEAQ (reference sequence). CDR3 length: 14 residues. The CDR3 DNA reads as TGTGCCAGCAGCCCCGGAGCGGCTTACAATGAGCAGTTCTTC. This codes for CASSPGAAYNEQFF.

J is TRBJ2-5 and V is TRBV29-1; 7 nucleotides line up with TRBD2. Germline trimming cut 6 bases from V and 5 bases from J; bases unmatched to any gene: 6. In germline, CDR1 is SQVTM, CDR2 ANQGSEA. The CDR3 is 12 residues long. CDR3 nucleotides: TGCAGCGTCAGCGGGGTTGGGGAGACCCAGTACTTC. It encodes CSVSGVGETQYF. Based on the CDR3 plus reference TRBV29-1 and TRBJ2-5, the full variable domain is SAVISQKPSRDICQRGTSLTIQCQVDSQVTMMFWYRQQPGQSLTLIATANQGSEATYESGFVIDKFPISRPNLTFSTLTVSNMSPEDSSIYLCSVSGVGETQYFGPGTRLLVL.

This chain links TRBV18 with TRBJ2-5, with D uncertain. This CDR3 is 13 amino acids long. Trimming cost V 2 bases and J 5 bases, with 9 bases left between them. Germline V gene lookup returns CDR1 KGHSH and CDR2 LQKENI. The CDR3 here is CASSPRARETQYF. The CDR3 region has the DNA TGTGCCAGCTCACCAAGGGCTAGGGAGACCCAGTACTTC.